These 9 T cell receptor beta chains originate from one sample sequenced in a study of T cells in localized non-small cell lung cancer. The assay was immunoSEQ multiplex PCR, and TCRdb's table has in-frame clones only and misses some. The sample holds about 60,000 clones, roughly 90% seen once. The sample was peripheral blood, taken before any cancer treatment. All receptors derive from a woman between 40 and 69 years old with stage I lung adenocarcinoma.

The gene calls are TRBV4-2 and TRBJ1-2; 7 positions match TRBD1. V lost 0 bases, J lost 3 bases, and 7 bases stayed unmatched. CDR3 length: 16 amino acids. Germline CDR1 and CDR2: LGHNA and YNFKEQ. CDR3 protein: CASSQDMGQGDYGYTF. The CDR3 DNA reads as TGTGCCAGCAGCCAAGATATGGGGCAGGGGGACTATGGCTACACCTTC.

V gene TRBV7-2 combines with J gene TRBJ1-2, with 7 positions matching TRBD1. Trimming took 1 base from V and 7 from J; bases not matched to a gene: 6. The CDR3 sequence is 14 residues long. Germline lookup yields CDR1 SGHTA and CDR2 FQGNSA. CDR3 DNA: TGTGCCAGCAGCTTAGAGAAAGGGGACAGTGGCTACACCTTC. This encodes CASSLEKGDSGYTF.

This sequence joins TRBV5-8 and TRBJ2-1, with a possible D match to TRBD2 (7 bases). The CDR3 is 15 amino acids. The V end was cut by 1 base, the J end by 6 bases, with 14 bases between. Germline V lookup: CDR1 SGHTS, CDR2 YDEGEE. The CDR3 spells CASSLRGAGVNEQFF. CDR3 sequence (DNA): TGTGCCAGCAGCTTGCGGGGGGCTGGGGTCAATGAGCAGTTCTTC.

This chain connects TRBV7-3 to TRBJ1-3; possibly TRBD1 for D (5 bases). Trimming stripped 5 bases from V and 0 bases from J, with 11 bases between. Germline V gene sequence: CDR1 SGHTA, CDR2 FQGTGA. The CDR3 is 15 residues long. The CDR3 region has the DNA TGTGCCAGCAGCCCTGGGGCTTTCTCTGGAAACACCATATATTTT. It codes for CASSPGAFSGNTIYF. Complete variable domain (other parts from reference TRBV7-3 and TRBJ1-3): GAGVSQTPSNKVTEKGKYVELRCDPISGHTALYWYRQSLGQGPEFLIYFQGTGAADDSGLPNDRFFAVRPEGSVSTLKIQRTERGDSAVYLCASSPGAFSGNTIYFGEGSWLTVV.

The J gene is TRBJ2-1, the V gene TRBV11-2, with D tentatively TRBD1 (5 bases). This CDR3 has 15 amino acids. Germline loops: CDR1 SGHAT, CDR2 FQNNGV. The V gene lost 3 bases and the J gene lost 4 bases, with 13 bases spanning the gap. The CDR3 region is CASSFRWGSYNEQFF. Here the CDR3 DNA reads TGTGCCAGCAGCTTCAGATGGGGCAGTTACAATGAGCAGTTCTTC.

This chain joins TRBV19 and TRBJ2-1, with 11 bases lining up with TRBD2. V shed 3 bases and J 9 bases; nucleotides not matched to a gene: 7. The CDR3 runs 15 residues. Germline loops: CDR1 LNHDA, CDR2 SQIVND (reference sequence). For the CDR3, the DNA is TGTGCCAGTAGTATTAGGCTAGCGGGGGGATCTGAGCAGTTCTTC. This codes for CASSIRLAGGSEQFF.

The chain employs TRBV18 and TRBJ1-2; no firm D call. CDR1 KGHSH and CDR2 LQKENI come from the germline V gene. Between the trimmed V and J ends, which lost 2 bases and 4 bases, there was a span of 5 bases. The length of the CDR3 is 12 residues. As DNA, the CDR3 is TGTGCCAGCTCACCAGGTGGCTATGGCTACACCTTC. This codes for CASSPGGYGYTF.

This clone turned up a few times. This chain connects TRBV11-2 to TRBJ2-2; D remains ambiguous. Germline loops: CDR1 SGHAT, CDR2 FQNNGV. The CDR3 consists of 11 residues. Trimming pared 2 bases from V and 6 bases from J, leaving 1 base between. The CDR3 reads CASSLSGELFF. The DNA of the CDR3 is TGTGCCAGCAGCTTATCCGGGGAGCTGTTTTTT.

The chain has TRBV19 and TRBJ1-1; D might be TRBD1 (5 bases). Germline values: CDR1 LNHDA, CDR2 SQIVND (reference sequence). The CDR3 covers 14 residues. Trimming left V 3 bases short and J 4 bases short, with 12 bases between. For the CDR3, the DNA is TGTGCCAGTAGTATGGGACCCGAAACCACTGAAGCTTTCTTT. Its protein product is CASSMGPETTEAFF.